What follows are 26 T cell receptor beta chains derived from one specimen sequenced in a study of vaccination and CD4 T cells after COVID-19 (dated by TCRdb to between 2021 and 2024). What these receptors recognize is not known. The library was generated by PCR. Sequencer: Illumina iSeq 100. TCR sequencing of DNA from cultured CD4+ T cells used the Oncomine TCR Beta short-read assay at the Johns Hopkins FTIC core. TCRdb trimmed the raw reads at Q25, called clones with MiXCR and kept productive beta chains. CDR3 protein duplicates are merged, each entry listing the most common genes and DNA. Recorded for this sample are approximately 17,000 distinct CDR3 sequences; 30% to 45% of them occurred a single time. The ten largest clonotypes hold approximately 13% of the sample. This specimen's treatment or condition label, per the study, means: 10-day PBMC culture with coronavirus spike peptide pools or control peptides (ViraFEST assay).

Sample: CD4+ T cells from blood, cultured in vitro. The receptor source for this set is a human donor who had recovered from COVID-19.

The chain is built from TRBV7-9 and TRBJ1-5, with a weak D call TRBD1 (5 bases). Germline lookup yields CDR1 SEHNR and CDR2 FQNEAQ (reference sequence). This CDR3 is 16 amino acids long. The V and J ends lost 2 bases and 0 bases respectively, with 11 bases between them. The CDR3 sequence is CASSLPGGYSNQPQHF. The CDR3 DNA is TGTGCCAGCAGCTTACCCGGGGGTTATAGCAATCAGCCCCAGCATTTT.

This clonotype was found a few times. The chain joins TRBV18 to TRBJ1-5; possibly TRBD1 for D (6 bases). This CDR3 is 15 amino acids long. The V gene's germline CDR1 is KGHSH and CDR2 LQKENI. The ends were cut back, 3 bases at V and 5 bases at J, with 14 bases in the middle. This CDR3 reads CASSPQGRGYQPQHF. The CDR3 DNA is TGTGCCAGCTCACCTCAGGGGCGGGGGTATCAGCCCCAGCATTTT.

The chain is built from TRBV6-5 and TRBJ2-4, with TRBD1 as a possible D gene (5 bases). The CDR3 totals 17 residues. V shed 0 bases and J shed 2 bases, with 14 bases lying between them. Germline lookup yields CDR1 MNHEY and CDR2 SVGAGI. CDR3 DNA: TGTGCCAGCAGTTACTCGATTTCCCGACAGCCCAAAAACATTCAGTACTTC. Translated: CASSYSISRQPKNIQYF.

The chain has TRBV20-1 and TRBJ2-1, with D possibly TRBD1 on 5 matching bases. Germline V gene data show CDR1 as DFQATT and CDR2 as SNEGSKA (reference sequence). There are 13 residues in the CDR3. The V end lost 3 bases, the J end lost 9 bases, and 15 bases lay between the germline ends. The CDR3 DNA is TGCAGTGCTAGCTCCCCAAGGGGTAGTGAGCAGTTCTTC. Translating it yields CSASSPRGSEQFF.

This chain connects TRBV15 to TRBJ1-1; possible D gene TRBD1, 5 bases. Germline CDR1 LNHNV, CDR2 YYDKDF (reference sequence). This CDR3 is 13 amino acids long. The germline V and J ends were trimmed by 6 bases and 3 bases, with 11 bases remaining between them. In DNA, the CDR3 is TGTGCCACCAGGGGGGGTCGGCACACTGAAGCTTTCTTT. Translating it yields CATRGGRHTEAFF.

This clonotype turned up a few times. The rearrangement links TRBV30 to TRBJ2-5; D tentatively fits TRBD1 or TRBD2 (5 bases each). The V gene's germline CDR1 is GTSNPN and CDR2 SVGIG (reference sequence). This CDR3 is 16 amino acids long. V was clipped by 3 bases and J by 2 bases, with 19 bases between them. This chain's CDR3 is CAWSALGDAQQETQYF. The CDR3 bases are TGTGCCTGGAGCGCCTTAGGGGACGCGCAGCAAGAGACCCAGTACTTC. The whole variable domain, filled in from reference TRBV30 and TRBJ2-5, reads SQTIHQWPATLVQPVGSPLSLECTVEGTSNPNLYWYRQAAGRGLQLLFYSVGIGQISSEVPQNLSASRPQDRQFILSSKKLLLSDSGFYLCAWSALGDAQQETQYFGPGTRLLVL.

The CDR3 nucleotides are TGTGCCAGCAGTCTGATGGCTAGCGGCTCCTACGAGCAGTACTTC. Its protein product is CASSLMASGSYEQYF. V is TRBV12-3 or TRBV12-4 and J is TRBJ2-7; TRBD2 agrees at 7 bases. The CDR3 is 15 amino acids. The ends lost 5 bases at V and 0 bases at J; junction bases unmatched: 7.

V gene TRBV24-1 combines with J gene TRBJ2-4; 8 nucleotides agree with TRBD2. Germline trimming cut 4 bases from V and 9 bases from J; bases unmatched to any gene: 4. CDR3 length: 13 residues. CDR1 and CDR2 from the germline V gene are KGHDR and SFDVKD. The CDR3 spells CATSESGGGIQYF. The CDR3 DNA follows: TGTGCCACCAGTGAGTCGGGGGGGGGCATTCAGTACTTC.

The chain has TRBV12-3 or TRBV12-4 and TRBJ2-7; 7 bases fit TRBD1. The CDR3 contains 12 residues. V shed 6 bases, J shed 4 bases, and the junction held 3 bases outside the gene matches. For the CDR3, the DNA is TGTGCCAGCAGCGACAGGGCGTACGAGCAGTACTTC. This translates into CASSDRAYEQYF.

This clonotype has just a few counts. The chain combines TRBV24-1 with TRBJ2-3; no firm D call. V was pared by 6 bases and J by 3 bases, with 9 bases between. CDR3 length: 13 amino acids. Per the germline V gene, CDR1 is KGHDR and CDR2 is SFDVKD. CDR3 loop: CATSKTMTDTQYF. DNA for the CDR3: TGTGCCACCAGTAAAACTATGACAGATACGCAGTATTTT.

V is TRBV12-3 or TRBV12-4 and J is TRBJ2-1, with 9 bases aligning to TRBD2. CDR3 size: 16 residues. Trimming removed 4 bases from V and 7 bases from J; junction bases left unmatched: 11. This chain's CDR3 is CASSSGIAGVWNEQFF. Written as DNA, the CDR3 is TGTGCCAGCAGTTCGGGGATAGCGGGAGTCTGGAATGAGCAGTTCTTC.

The chain links TRBV18 to TRBJ2-7; TRBD2 aligns across 10 bases. Germline V lookup: CDR1 KGHSH, CDR2 LQKENI. Trimming cost V 8 bases and J 4 bases; bases outside gene matches: 8. There are 14 residues in the CDR3. The CDR3 spells CASTVTSGLYEQYF. Written as DNA, the CDR3 is TGTGCCAGCACGGTGACTAGCGGGTTGTACGAGCAGTACTTC.

This clonotype has just a few counts. The CDR3 here is CASSTGLGGTQYF. The CDR3 bases are TGTGCCAGTAGTACCGGATTGGGGGGGACCCAGTACTTC. The V gene is TRBV19, the J gene TRBJ2-5; D might be TRBD2 (6 bases). This CDR3 is built from 13 residues. V shed 4 bases and J shed 7 bases, with 13 bases lying between them. The germline CDR1 and CDR2 sequences are LNHDA and SQIVND (reference sequence).

CDR3 coding DNA: TGTGCCTCCGCCAAGGGCACAGATACGCAGTATTTT. Translating it yields CASAKGTDTQYF. V is TRBV28 and J is TRBJ2-3, with D unclear. Germline values: CDR1 MDHEN, CDR2 SYDVKM. V lost 11 bases to trimming and J lost 1 base, with 10 bases between them. CDR3 length equals 12 residues.

This clonotype appeared a few times. The rearrangement joins TRBV7-9 to TRBJ2-7; 8 nucleotides line up with TRBD2. The junction had 11 bases not matched to a gene; V was cut back by 5 bases and J by 5 bases. This CDR3 has 15 amino acids. Germline-derived CDR1 and CDR2 are SEHNR and FQNEAQ (reference sequence). CDR3 protein: CASSQRTSRIDEQYF. In nucleotides, the CDR3 is TGTGCCAGCAGCCAAAGGACTAGCAGAATTGACGAGCAGTACTTC.

Within the sample, this clonotype is medium-sized (0.01 to 0.1%). This sequence joins TRBV19 and TRBJ2-3; 10 nucleotides match TRBD2. After removal of 5 bases from V and 1 base from J, the junction contained 6 bases not matched to a gene. From germline, CDR1 is LNHDA and CDR2 SQIVND (reference sequence). The CDR3 is 16 residues long. The CDR3 reads CASSPLAGEGTDTQYF. The DNA for the CDR3 is TGTGCCAGTAGTCCTCTAGCGGGAGAGGGCACAGATACGCAGTATTTT.

V is TRBV18 and J is TRBJ2-5; D remains ambiguous. Deletions cut 8 bases from V and 0 bases from J, with 4 bases between. CDR1 and CDR2 (germline): KGHSH, LQKENI. There are 11 residues in the CDR3. DNA for the CDR3: TGTGCCAGCCAGTACCAAGAGACCCAGTACTTC. Its translation is CASQYQETQYF.

This chain connects TRBV6-1 to TRBJ1-3; no clear D. This CDR3 spans 14 amino acids. Trimming stripped 5 bases from V and 0 bases from J, with 8 bases between. Germline loops: CDR1 MNHNS, CDR2 SASEGT. CDR3 loop: CASSNANSGNTIYF. The CDR3 nucleotides read TGTGCCAGCAGTAACGCCAACTCTGGAAACACCATATATTTT.

The CDR3 coding sequence is TGTGCCAGCAGTTGGACTAGCGGAGCCAACACCGGGGAGCTGTTTTTT. It yields the protein CASSWTSGANTGELFF. The chain has TRBV2 and TRBJ2-2; 10 bases map to TRBD2. The ends lost 5 bases at V and 2 bases at J; junction bases unmatched: 5. This CDR3 is built from 16 residues. From germline, CDR1 is SNHLY and CDR2 FYNNEI.

The chain recombines TRBV10-3 with TRBJ2-2; D gene ambiguous. V was trimmed by 9 bases and J by 8 bases, leaving 16 bases between them. Germline V gene data show CDR1 as ENHRY and CDR2 as SYGVKD. CDR3 length: 13 residues. Here the CDR3 DNA reads TGTGCCATAACGGGCCCCGGGTTTGGGGAGCTGTTTTTT. This translates into CAITGPGFGELFF.

This chain connects TRBV28 to TRBJ1-4, with D possibly matching TRBD1 (6 bases). Trimming left V 5 bases short and J 7 bases short, with 20 bases between. Germline V CDR1 and CDR2: MDHEN, SYDVKM. CDR3 length: 16 amino acids. In DNA form, the CDR3 reads TGTGCCAGCAGTGGCGGGGGGGACATCCTCGGTGAAAAACTGTTTTTT. Translation: CASSGGGDILGEKLFF.

Only a few counts were recorded for this clonotype. The chain has TRBV28 and TRBJ2-7; 10 positions agree with TRBD1. V lost 5 bases to trimming and J lost 3 bases; unmatched junction nucleotides: 7. The CDR3 totals 15 residues. From germline, CDR1 is MDHEN and CDR2 SYDVKM. The CDR3 DNA reads TGTGCCAGCAGTGTCCCGGGACAGGGGCACTACGAGCAGTACTTC. Its translation: CASSVPGQGHYEQYF.

In its sample, this clonotype is medium-sized. This chain connects TRBV15 to TRBJ1-5, with TRBD1 identical over 10 bases. Germline CDR1 and CDR2: LNHNV and YYDKDF (reference sequence). This CDR3 contains 15 residues. With V trimmed by 5 bases and J by 6 bases, 7 bases remained unmatched. CDR3 bases: TGTGCCACCAGCGGGGAAGACAGGGGGCCTCAGCCCCAGCATTTT. Protein sequence: CATSGEDRGPQPQHF.

This clonotype is judged medium-sized (0.01 to 0.1%). The chain has TRBV5-4 and TRBJ1-1; D is undetermined. Germline V gives CDR1 SGHNT, CDR2 YYREEE (reference sequence). The CDR3 contains 17 residues. V gave up 0 bases and J gave up 2 bases, with 17 bases separating them. The CDR3 region is CASSLGPNPDINTEAFF. DNA for the CDR3: TGTGCCAGCAGCTTGGGACCCAACCCCGATATAAACACTGAAGCTTTCTTT. Combining the CDR3 with reference TRBV5-4 and TRBJ1-1 gives the whole variable domain ETGVTQSPTHLIKTRGQQVTLRCSSQSGHNTVSWYQQALGQGPQFIFQYYREEENGRGNFPPRFSGLQFPNYSSELNVNALELDDSALYLCASSLGPNPDINTEAFFGQGTRLTVV.

The chain uses TRBV6-1 and TRBJ1-6, with 9 bases aligning to TRBD1. The V gene end was trimmed by 5 bases and the J gene end by 6 bases; junction bases not matched to a gene: 2. The germline V gene encodes CDR1 MNHNS and CDR2 SASEGT. The CDR3 runs 14 residues. The CDR3 DNA reads as TGTGCCAGCAGTCCGGGACAGGGTAATTCACCCCTCCACTTT. Translating it yields CASSPGQGNSPLHF.

This chain links TRBV21-1 with TRBJ1-4; TRBD1, the table's D call, lacks a check against the DNA. TRBV21-1 counts as a pseudogene. The CDR3 has 17 residues. CDR3 coding DNA: TGTGCCAGCATCCTCCGGGACAGGGGGCAGCCCCGCGAAAAACTGTTTTTT. As protein: CASILRDRGQPREKLFF.